This is a list of T cell receptor beta chains from one sample in a study of cytomegalovirus exposure and HLA in healthy donors. Only in-frame clones appear in the TCRdb table, and some are missing; sequencing was by immunoSEQ multiplex PCR. The sample lists 150,000 to 200,000 clones, roughly 73% occurring once. The sample taken for sequencing was PBMCs. These receptors were collected from a woman aged 25 to 39 in good health and CMV-seronegative. CDR3s include the opening cysteine and the closing phenylalanine or tryptophan. The D gene is left open where the match is weak. Not all rows give a size; the values are once, few, many and, for expanded clones, a class.

clone_size	j_call	d_call	v_call	cdr3_aa	cdr3_nt
few	TRBJ1-1	TRBD1	TRBV5-1	CASSLVRTGGSRTEAFF	TGCGCCAGCAGCTTGGTTCGGACAGGGGGCTCTAGGACTGAAGCTTTCTTT
few	TRBJ2-7	.	TRBV7-3	CASSLGAPGEQYF	TGTGCCAGCAGCTTAGGAGCCCCAGGGGAGCAGTACTTC
.	TRBJ2-4	TRBD1	TRBV2	CASRPGTGTALAKNIQYF	TGTGCCAGCAGACCCGGGACAGGGACTGCTTTAGCCAAAAACATTCAGTACTTC
.	TRBJ2-7	TRBD1	TRBV28	CASSLSTGGVDRYEQYF	TGTGCCAGCAGTTTGTCCACAGGGGGCGTTGATCGGTACGAGCAGTACTTC
.	TRBJ2-4	.	TRBV29-1	CSVVAEAKNIQYF	TGCAGCGTTGTAGCGGAAGCCAAAAACATTCAGTACTTC
.	TRBJ1-1	.	TRBV6-5	CASSPLVRPNEGAFF	TGTGCCAGCAGCCCCCTGGTTCGACCAAATGAGGGAGCTTTCTTT
.	TRBJ1-1	.	TRBV6-1	CASSRDPYTEAFF	TGTGCCAGCAGCAGGGATCCGTACACTGAAGCTTTCTTT
.	TRBJ2-7	.	TRBV7-3	CASSRGQGYEQYF	TGTGCCAGCAGCCGCGGTCAGGGCTACGAGCAGTACTTC
.	TRBJ2-3	.	TRBV7-9	CASSLPAKGPSTDTQYF	TGTGCCAGCAGCTTACCCGCGAAGGGGCCTAGCACAGATACGCAGTATTTT
.	TRBJ2-3	TRBD1	TRBV18	CASSPTTGTGVGTQYF	TGTGCCAGCTCACCTACAACCGGGACAGGGGTGGGTACGCAGTATTTT
.	TRBJ1-1	.	TRBV6-1	CASSEVNTEAFF	TGTGCCAGCAGCGAGGTGAACACTGAAGCTTTCTTT
once	TRBJ1-4	.	TRBV7-8	CASSPRDIRNEKLFF	TGTGCCAGCAGCCCCCGGGACATCAGAAATGAAAAACTGTTTTTT
.	TRBJ1-1	TRBD1	TRBV19	CASMTGRNTEAFF	TGTGCCAGTATGACAGGGAGGAACACTGAAGCTTTCTTT
.	TRBJ2-7	.	TRBV5-1	CASSLDGYEQYF	TGCGCCAGCAGCTTGGACGGCTACGAGCAGTACTTC
.	TRBJ2-7	.	TRBV5-1	CASSLDGGANYEQYF	TGCGCCAGCAGCTTGGATGGCGGGGCAAACTACGAGCAGTACTTC
.	TRBJ1-5	.	TRBV21-1	CASSKGAPSNQPQHF	TGTGCCAGCAGCAAAGGAGCGCCTAGCAATCAGCCCCAGCATTTT
.	TRBJ2-1	.	TRBV5-1	CASSLGWAGEGYNEQFF	TGCGCCAGCAGCTTGGGATGGGCAGGGGAGGGATACAATGAGCAGTTCTTC
.	TRBJ2-7	.	TRBV19	CASSLGQPYEQYF	TGTGCCAGTAGCCTCGGACAGCCCTACGAGCAGTACTTC
.	TRBJ2-6	.	TRBV10-2	CASSDPVSGANVLTF	TGCGCCAGCAGTGACCCCGTCTCTGGGGCCAACGTCCTGACTTTC
.	TRBJ1-1	.	TRBV9	CASSVGQVRMNTEAFF	TGTGCCAGCAGCGTAGGGCAGGTCCGCATGAACACTGAAGCTTTCTTT
.	TRBJ1-3	.	TRBV27	CASSLRGSGNTIYF	TGTGCCAGCAGTTTACGGGGCTCTGGAAACACCATATATTTT
few	TRBJ1-2	.	TRBV19	CASDQGTGYGYTF	TGTGCCAGCGACCAGGGGACGGGCTATGGCTACACCTTC
few	TRBJ2-7	TRBD2	TRBV2	CASRVLAGADEQYF	TGTGCCAGCAGGGTACTAGCGGGAGCGGACGAGCAGTACTTC
few	TRBJ1-4	.	TRBV6-1	CASSDPVEGWNEKLFF	TGTGCCAGCAGTGACCCCGTTGAGGGCTGGAATGAAAAACTGTTTTTT
few	TRBJ2-1	.	TRBV7-6	CASSLNAMNEQFF	TGTGCCAGCAGCTTAAACGCGATGAATGAGCAGTTCTTC
once	TRBJ2-3	.	TRBV7-9	CASSARDTQYF	TGTGCCAGCAGCGCACGGGATACGCAGTATTTT
once	TRBJ2-7	TRBD1	TRBV9	CASRMTGDEQYF	TGTGCCAGCAGGATGACAGGGGACGAGCAGTACTTC
.	TRBJ1-2	TRBD1	TRBV5-1	CASSSVSGGADGYTF	TGCGCCAGCAGCTCGGTATCAGGGGGCGCGGATGGCTACACCTTC
once	TRBJ2-3	.	TRBV4-1	CASSQDGAGTADTQYF	TGCGCCAGCAGCCAAGACGGGGCCGGGACTGCAGATACGCAGTATTTT
.	TRBJ2-7	TRBD1	TRBV5-1	CASSTGTASYEQYF	TGCGCCAGCAGCACCGGGACAGCCTCCTACGAGCAGTACTTC
.	TRBJ1-2	.	TRBV19	CASSIDVLTYGYTF	TGTGCCAGTAGTATAGACGTACTAACCTATGGCTACACCTTC
.	TRBJ2-7	.	TRBV5-6	CASSFDRFTSYEQYF	TGTGCCAGCAGCTTCGACAGGTTTACCTCCTACGAGCAGTACTTC
.	TRBJ2-5	.	TRBV5-1	CASSKDTGIETQYF	TGCGCCAGCAGCAAAGATACAGGGATCGAGACCCAGTACTTC
.	TRBJ2-2	TRBD1	TRBV19	CASSPIRTGGWTGELFF	TGTGCCAGTAGTCCGATCCGGACAGGGGGCTGGACCGGGGAGCTGTTTTTT
.	TRBJ2-7	.	TRBV4-1	CASSQAVAYEQYF	TGCGCCAGCAGCCAGGCAGTTGCCTACGAGCAGTACTTC
.	TRBJ2-2	.	TRBV7-3	CASGQQHTGELFF	TGTGCCAGCGGGCAACAACACACCGGGGAGCTGTTTTTT
.	TRBJ2-7	TRBD2	TRBV7-2	CASSPLAGLAGRPSYEQYF	TGTGCCAGCAGCCCACTGGCGGGACTAGCGGGAAGACCTTCCTACGAGCAGTACTTC
.	TRBJ2-1	TRBD2	TRBV30	CAWSVGASGSGDEQFF	TGTGCCTGGAGTGTAGGGGCTAGCGGGAGTGGCGATGAGCAGTTCTTC
.	TRBJ2-7	.	TRBV11-2	CASSFVLQNYEQYF	TGTGCCAGCAGCTTCGTACTCCAAAACTACGAGCAGTACTTC
.	TRBJ2-1	TRBD2	TRBV28	CASSLGTNYNEQFF	TGTGCCAGCAGTTTGGGGACTAACTACAATGAGCAGTTCTTC
few	TRBJ2-7	TRBD2	TRBV5-4	CASSPGTSVFYEQYF	TGTGCCAGCAGTCCTGGGACTAGCGTTTTCTACGAGCAGTACTTC
.	TRBJ2-3	.	TRBV9	CASSVVAEKTDTQYF	TGTGCCAGCAGCGTAGTAGCGGAAAAGACAGATACGCAGTATTTT
.	TRBJ1-2	TRBD1	TRBV2	CASSETTDRGRGYTF	TGTGCCAGCAGTGAAACCACGGACAGGGGGCGAGGCTACACCTTC
.	TRBJ2-1	.	TRBV7-2	CASSLLGGVGSLSYNEQFF	TGTGCCAGCAGCTTATTAGGGGGTGTAGGGAGCCTCTCCTACAATGAGCAGTTCTTC
.	TRBJ1-1	.	TRBV2	CASITLPGSNTEAFF	TGTGCCAGCATAACTCTTCCGGGGTCTAACACTGAAGCTTTCTTT
.	TRBJ1-4	TRBD1	TRBV2	CASYGQDNEKLFF	TGTGCCAGCTACGGACAGGACAATGAAAAACTGTTTTTT
few	TRBJ2-3	.	TRBV25-1	CASSGHNRADTQYF	TGTGCCAGCAGTGGCCACAACAGGGCAGATACGCAGTATTTT
.	TRBJ2-7	.	TRBV5-6	CASSLVGPGLLYEQYF	TGTGCCAGCAGCTTGGTAGGGCCAGGGCTATTGTACGAGCAGTACTTC
.	TRBJ1-1	.	TRBV25-1	CASLPIGRANTEAFF	TGTGCCAGCCTTCCGATTGGCAGGGCGAACACTGAAGCTTTCTTT
.	TRBJ2-7	TRBD2	TRBV5-1	CASKISGGVYEQYF	TGCGCCAGCAAAATCTCCGGGGGGGTTTACGAGCAGTACTTC
.	TRBJ1-1	.	TRBV2	CASSEGAGTKAFF	TGTGCCAGCAGTGAAGGGGCCGGGACAAAAGCTTTCTTT
once	TRBJ2-7	.	TRBV13	CASSLTFGRGDSYEQYF	TGTGCCAGCAGCTTGACTTTCGGGCGCGGGGATTCCTACGAGCAGTACTTC
.	TRBJ2-7	TRBD2	TRBV7-9	CASSSRGGRGEQYF	TGTGCCAGCAGCTCCCGGGGGGGCCGCGGCGAGCAGTACTTC
.	TRBJ1-2	TRBD1	TRBV6-5	CASSRQGREDGYTF	TGTGCCAGCAGCCGACAGGGTCGAGAGGATGGCTACACCTTC
.	TRBJ1-6	TRBD1	TRBV7-9	CASSFSRTGRNSPLHF	TGTGCCAGCAGCTTTTCTAGGACAGGGCGTAATTCACCCCTCCACTTT